This TCR beta chain is drawn from a study of Ad26.COV2.S vaccination and SARS-CoV-2 variants (dated by TCRdb to about 2021). Looking at the study overall: Donors in the vaccine arm were drawn from COV1001, a phase I-IIa trial of Ad26.COV2.S in healthy adults that was multicentre, randomized, double-blind and placebo-controlled. Trial participants were randomized into five groups of five: low-dose or high-dose Ad26.COV2.S given once or twice, or placebo on both occasions. A total of 32 samples were included in the TCR-sequenced set, comprising around 19 Ad26.COV2.S vaccine recipients, 5 placebo recipients and 8 SARS-CoV-2 convalescent individuals. Ad26.COV2.S was given intramuscularly at 5x10^10 or 1x10^11 viral particles, as a single shot or as two shots 56 days apart. The specificity and breadth of SARS-CoV-2-reactive T cell receptors after Ad26.COV2.S vaccination were assessed by TCRbeta repertoire sequencing. Investigators did not know the trial group allocation while performing experiments and assessing outcomes. Paper-wide results and their limitations: Ad26.COV2.S recipients had higher spike-specific TCR breadth than placebo recipients (P = 0.0014). After vaccination, spike-specific CD8+ and CD4+ T cell responses were reported to show substantial breadth. The study lacked the statistical power to compare responses across vaccine doses or regimens. According to the authors, total T cell responses may have been underestimated by the TCR breadth and depth analyses. Comparable non-spike TCR breadth was observed between vaccine and placebo recipients, consistent with only spike being contained in the vaccine.

Including the terminal cysteine and phenylalanine, the CDR3 comprises 13 residues. CDR3 DNA is the only sequence kept; it has 39 bases, read in frame from the first base. The germline V gene yields MDHEN for CDR1 and SYDVKM for CDR2. V is pruned by 6 bases and J by 1 base, leaving 3 bases of the junction without a gene match. TCRbeta CDR3 regions were sequenced with the immunoSEQ Assay. After extraction, genomic DNA underwent amplification by bias-controlled multiplex PCR, followed by high-throughput sequencing. In the original analysis: To quantify the absolute abundance of each unique TCRbeta CDR3 region, sequences were collapsed and filtered. Usable DNA was measured by amplifying reference genes present in all nucleated cells, and TCRbeta template counts were normalized to that usable DNA to estimate T cell fraction. Repertoire TCRs were annotated as SARS-CoV-2-specific when V gene, CDR3 amino acid sequence and J gene were exactly matched to a known reactive TCR set. The reference SARS-CoV-2 TCR set came from MIRA and was filtered for enrichment in COVID-19-positive ImmuneCODE repertoires, removing public or cross-reactive TCRs. Using the MIRA antigens, annotated TCRs were further analysed by specific ORF or by position within an ORF. Breadth was defined as the number of annotated unique rearrangements divided by the total number of unique productive rearrangements, and depth was defined as the summed frequency of the annotated unique rearrangements. TCR breadth was compared between groups using two-sided Wilcoxon rank-sum tests. This immuneACCESS table, as held by TCRdb, lists in-frame sequences with V and J called but not all clones. Of the missing ones, under half trace to an unresolved V gene in checked studies; the others have no known cause. The DNA gave D and trimming, while V, J and clone size come from that table. The sample includes around 450,000 clones, with 89% observed a single time. Jointly, the top ten make up around 2.6% of the sample.

Note on this clone: Which antigen it targets is not known. Base qualities are not recorded, but no much larger clone differs from it by a single base.

The treatment or condition label of this sample denotes: about 20 received Ad26.COV2.S at low or high dose, single or two shots; roughly 5 received placebo; per-sample allocation not given. For vaccine and placebo recipients, repertoires were sequenced using samples collected on day 63 after the first injection. In Cohort 1b, 25 to 30 adults aged 18-55 years were enrolled at a single site in Boston, USA, between 29 July and 7 August 2020. Ad26.COV2.S was a replication-incompetent adenovirus type 26 vector that expressed a prefusion-stabilized SARS-CoV-2 spike protein derived from the original Wuhan strain.

The sample was peripheral blood, taken in a trial of Ad26.COV2.S vaccine versus placebo. The chain is assembled from TRBV28 and TRBJ2-7, with TRBD1 identical over 7 junction bases. The receptor was derived from a person aged 18-60 years who received the Ad26.COV2.S COVID-19 vaccine or a placebo. The nucleotide sequence is TGTGCCAGCAGAACGGGACAGTCCTACGAGCAGTACTTC. Its amino acids are CASRTGQSYEQYF.